Below, 17 T cell receptor beta chains from the same sample are listed, as sequenced in a study of spatial heterogeneity in lung cancer. Time point here: blood at routine non-recurrence follow-up after resection. TCRdb ran MiXCR on the 5' RACE reads and lists one entry per CDR3 protein. Of fewer than 100,000 distinct CDR3 sequences in the sample, around 19% were seen once. Sequenced material: PBMCs, taken at follow-up. The receptors here all came from a male donor with early-stage non-small cell lung cancer.

This clonotype showed up just a few times. This sequence joins TRBV30 and TRBJ1-5; TRBD1 is a possible D gene (6 bases). Trimming cost V 4 bases and J 7 bases, with 14 bases left between them. From germline, CDR1 is GTSNPN and CDR2 SVGIG (reference sequence). The CDR3 is 13 amino acids. The CDR3 nucleotides read TGTGCCTGGATGGCAGGGGCTGGCCAGCCCCAGCATTTT. Translation: CAWMAGAGQPQHF.

This clonotype has only a few counts. The rearrangement links TRBV29-1 to TRBJ1-2; no reliable D call. This CDR3 is 15 amino acids long. Per the germline V gene, CDR1 is SQVTM and CDR2 is ANQGSEA. V was pared by 1 base and J by 1 base, with 13 bases between. The CDR3 region is CSVEGEGALNYGYTF. CDR3 sequence (DNA): TGCAGCGTTGAAGGGGAGGGAGCCCTTAACTATGGCTACACCTTC.

This clonotype was recorded at least ten times. V and J are TRBV20-1 and TRBJ1-3; D is perhaps TRBD1 (5 bases). CDR1 is DFQATT, CDR2 SNEGSKA, per germline (reference sequence). The CDR3 covers 15 residues. V lost 1 base and J lost 0, with 10 bases in between. CDR3 bases: TGCAGTGCTAGAGGCCTGGGGACCTCTGGAAACACCATATATTTT. Protein product: CSARGLGTSGNTIYF.

This clonotype was counted between two and nine times. The V call is TRBV3-1, the J call TRBJ2-1; 8 bases are a match to TRBD2. CDR1 and CDR2 from the germline V gene are LGHDT and YNNKEL (reference sequence). The CDR3 is 15 residues long. Trimming removed 8 bases from V and 5 bases from J; junction bases left unmatched: 11. Here the CDR3 reads CASGPGLGYNNEQFF. DNA of the CDR3: TGTGCCAGCGGTCCGGGACTAGGGTACAACAATGAGCAGTTCTTC.

The rearrangement links TRBV7-2 to TRBJ2-5; D may be TRBD2 (6 bases). The CDR3 has 15 residues. The germline gives CDR1 SGHTA, CDR2 FQGNSA. V was cut by 7 bases and J by 5 bases, with 20 bases left in between. CDR3: CASKGPGGGFETQYF. DNA for the CDR3: TGTGCCAGCAAGGGACCTGGGGGAGGTTTCGAGACCCAGTACTTC.

V is TRBV6-5 and J is TRBJ1-4; tentatively, D is TRBD1 (5 bases). This CDR3 has 14 amino acids. V dropped 6 bases and J dropped 8 bases, with 16 bases sitting between them. Germline CDR1 and CDR2: MNHEY and SVGAGI. The CDR3 bases are TGTGCCAGCAGCTGGGGCACCCCCGGGGAAAAACTGTTTTTT. Amino acids: CASSWGTPGEKLFF.

In this sample, this clonotype turned up a few times. DNA of the CDR3: TGTGCCAGCTCACAGAATGGGGGTGAAAAACTGTTTTTT. Translation: CASSQNGGEKLFF. This sequence joins TRBV18 and TRBJ1-4, with D possibly matching TRBD1 (5 bases). CDR1 KGHSH and CDR2 LQKENI come from the germline V gene. Trimming pared 4 bases from V and 7 bases from J, leaving 10 bases between. The CDR3 contains 13 residues.

This rearrangement joins TRBV12-3 or TRBV12-4 to TRBJ2-6; no definite D call. The length of the CDR3 is 15 residues. V shed 2 bases and J shed 2 bases, with 7 bases lying between them. CDR3: CASSLKATGANVLTF. The CDR3 DNA follows: TGTGCCAGCAGTTTAAAGGCTACTGGGGCCAACGTCCTGACTTTC.

The rearrangement uses TRBV20-1 and TRBJ2-7, with TRBD1 identical over 9 bases. The CDR3 consists of 14 residues. The junction had 5 bases not matched to a gene; V was cut back by 0 bases and J by 5 bases. CDR1 and CDR2 from the germline V gene are DFQATT and SNEGSKA (reference sequence). In DNA, the CDR3 is TGCAGTGCTAGAGATAGGGGACAGGGTAACGAGCAGTACTTC. Protein: CSARDRGQGNEQYF.

This clonotype was detected only a few times. The J gene is TRBJ2-1, the V gene TRBV6-6; TRBD2 matches 12 bases. The CDR3 sequence is 19 residues long. The V segment lost 4 bases and the J segment 5 bases; nucleotides outside the gene matches: 15. Germline V gene lookup returns CDR1 MNHNY and CDR2 SVGAGI (reference sequence). CDR3 sequence (DNA): TGTGCCAGCAGTTTCAATCGGGGTCTTAGGACTAGCGGGAACAATGAGCAGTTCTTC. It codes for CASSFNRGLRTSGNNEQFF.

This clonotype was observed a few times. This chain uses TRBV2 with TRBJ2-7; D is unresolved. Germline V gene lookup returns CDR1 SNHLY and CDR2 FYNNEI. The CDR3 totals 11 residues. V was pared by 3 bases and J by 6 bases, with 6 bases between. CDR3 in DNA: TGTGCCAGCAGTGAGATCTCCGAGCAGTACTTC. Its translation is CASSEISEQYF.

The CDR3 nucleotides are TGTGCCAGCTCTCCCCCCAACAGGGGCACCTACAATGAGCAGTTCTTC. This sequence encodes CASSPPNRGTYNEQFF. The genes are TRBV18 and TRBJ2-1, with 7 bases fitting TRBD1. Germline assignment: CDR1 KGHSH and CDR2 LQKENI. J was trimmed by 2 bases and V by 6 bases; bases with no gene match: 10. The CDR3 is made up of 16 amino acids.

This chain connects TRBV6-5 to TRBJ1-1; D gene unclear. This CDR3 spans 14 amino acids. Germline V gene sequence: CDR1 MNHEY, CDR2 SVGAGI. Deletions cut 6 bases from V and 4 bases from J, with 15 bases between. This CDR3 reads CASRTRNFATEAFF. The CDR3 DNA reads as TGTGCCAGCAGAACCAGGAATTTTGCCACTGAAGCTTTCTTT.

The genes are TRBV10-3 and TRBJ1-1; 7 bases fit TRBD1. The V gene end was trimmed by 6 bases and the J gene end by 4 bases; junction bases not matched to a gene: 2. The germline V gene encodes CDR1 ENHRY and CDR2 SYGVKD. The CDR3 length is 12 residues. The CDR3 sequence is CAIRTGATEAFF. CDR3 coding DNA: TGTGCCATCAGAACAGGGGCCACTGAAGCTTTCTTT.

This clonotype was detected a few times. The chain joins TRBV11-2 to TRBJ2-2; perhaps TRBD2 as D (6 bases). The CDR3 spans 14 residues. Trimming stripped 6 bases from V and 4 bases from J, with 12 bases between. Germline assignment: CDR1 SGHAT and CDR2 FQNNGV. The CDR3 coding sequence is TGTGCCAGCAGACCCCTCGGGGGCACCGGGGAGCTGTTTTTT. Its translation is CASRPLGGTGELFF.

This clonotype was seen a few times. The V call is TRBV10-3, the J call TRBJ2-1; D possibly corresponds to TRBD2 (6 bases). There are 18 residues in the CDR3. Trimming cost V 2 bases and J 3 bases, with 20 bases left between them. The germline V gene has CDR1 ENHRY and CDR2 SYGVKD. CDR3 region: CAISEGASGSRGYNEQFF. The CDR3 DNA reads TGTGCCATCAGTGAGGGGGCCAGCGGGTCGCGGGGCTACAATGAGCAGTTCTTC.

J is TRBJ2-7 and V is TRBV20-1, with TRBD2 as a possible D gene (5 bases). Germline V lookup: CDR1 DFQATT, CDR2 SNEGSKA (reference sequence). Trimming removed 6 bases from V and 3 bases from J, with 18 bases in between. The CDR3 totals 14 residues. The CDR3 nucleotides are TGCAGTGCGTCCGGGCCAGGAGGATTCTACGAGCAGTACTTC. It yields the protein CSASGPGGFYEQYF.